These 9 T cell receptor beta chains came from one sample sequenced in a study of beta chain features in type 1 diabetes. Expressed TCRB transcripts were sequenced, since all the RNA that had been isolated was reverse transcribed. Assay: immunoSEQ multiplex PCR; the TCRdb copy retains only in-frame clones and omits some. The repertoire consists of approximately 150,000 clones, with around a tenth occurring once and the leading ten covering 0.65%. The specimen was central memory CD4+ T cells from blood. Source of these receptors: a woman in her forties in good health.

Only a few counts were recorded for this clone. The rearrangement uses TRBV25-1 and TRBJ2-7, with 9 bases matching TRBD2. Germline CDR1 reads MGHDK; CDR2 reads SYGVNS. V lost 4 bases and J lost 0; bases outside the gene matches: 4. CDR3 length equals 15 residues. This CDR3 is CASSASGGLSYEQYF. The CDR3 bases are TGTGCCAGCAGTGCCAGCGGGGGGCTCTCCTACGAGCAGTACTTC.

This clone was counted between two and nine times. The chain recombines TRBV19 with TRBJ2-1; 9 positions agree with TRBD2. After removal of 5 bases from V and 0 bases from J, the junction contained 5 bases not matched to a gene. The CDR3 is 16 amino acids. Germline V lookup: CDR1 LNHDA, CDR2 SQIVND (reference sequence). The CDR3 reads CASSSKTSGSYNEQFF. CDR3 bases: TGTGCCAGTAGTTCGAAGACTAGCGGCTCCTACAATGAGCAGTTCTTC.

This clone appeared many times. The rearrangement joins TRBV18 to TRBJ1-1; no clear D. With 6 bases removed from V and 4 bases from J, the gap between germline ends came to 15 bases. This CDR3 comprises 14 residues. CDR1 KGHSH and CDR2 LQKENI come from the germline V gene. CDR3 loop: CASSYRGESTEAFF. The CDR3 nucleotides are TGTGCCAGCTCTTATCGGGGTGAGAGCACTGAAGCTTTCTTT.

This clone occurred a few times. This chain links TRBV6-5 with TRBJ1-5; 8 bases are shared with TRBD1. This CDR3 contains 15 residues. Germline V gene sequence: CDR1 MNHEY, CDR2 SVGAGI. Trimming took 4 bases from V and 3 from J; bases not matched to a gene: 5. In DNA form, the CDR3 reads TGTGCCAGCAGTTGGGACAGGACCGCCAATCAGCCCCAGCATTTT. Translating it yields CASSWDRTANQPQHF.

CDR3 nucleotides: TGTGCCAGCACCGAGGGAGGGGATCTTGGGGATGAGCAGTTCTTC. Its protein product is CASTEGGDLGDEQFF. The gene calls are TRBV6-5 and TRBJ2-1, with 7 bases matching TRBD2. Germline lookup yields CDR1 MNHEY and CDR2 SVGAGI. V lost 7 bases and J lost 8; bases outside the gene matches: 14. The CDR3 sequence is 15 residues long.

The chain recombines TRBV7-6 with TRBJ2-5; TRBD1 matches 9 bases. The CDR3 is 14 amino acids. Germline assignment: CDR1 SGHVS and CDR2 FNYEAQ. The ends lost 5 bases at V and 4 bases at J; junction bases unmatched: 5. As DNA, the CDR3 is TGTGCCAGCAGCGAAGGGACAGGGAGAGAGACCCAGTACTTC. Protein: CASSEGTGRETQYF.

The chain links TRBV7-9 to TRBJ1-1, with 8 nucleotides matching TRBD1. The J segment lost 5 bases and the V segment lost 3 bases, leaving 5 bases of the junction unmatched. This CDR3 comprises 14 residues. Looked up from germline, CDR1 is SEHNR and CDR2 is FQNEAQ (reference sequence). Here the CDR3 DNA reads TGTGCCAGCAGCTTCCGGCAGGGGGCAACTGAAGCTTTCTTT. Translating gives CASSFRQGATEAFF.

This clone was detected a few times. The J gene is TRBJ1-4, the V gene TRBV5-1; 7 positions match TRBD1. The CDR3 has 15 amino acids. V trimming: 5 bases; J trimming: 6 bases; junction bases outside the gene matches: 10. Germline V lookup: CDR1 SGHRS, CDR2 YFSETQ. CDR3 DNA sequence: TGCGCCAGCAGTTCCACAGGGGAAGATCATGAAAAACTGTTTTTT. Translating it yields CASSSTGEDHEKLFF.

This clone was seen more than once but under ten times. This chain connects TRBV5-5 to TRBJ2-5, with D uncertain. CDR1 is SGHKS and CDR2 is YYEKEE in the germline V gene (reference sequence). This CDR3 comprises 16 residues. Trimming stripped 0 bases from V and 2 bases from J, with 14 bases between. The CDR3 DNA reads as TGTGCCAGCAGCTTGGCTGGAGAAGCGTATCAAGAGACCCAGTACTTC. It is translated as CASSLAGEAYQETQYF.